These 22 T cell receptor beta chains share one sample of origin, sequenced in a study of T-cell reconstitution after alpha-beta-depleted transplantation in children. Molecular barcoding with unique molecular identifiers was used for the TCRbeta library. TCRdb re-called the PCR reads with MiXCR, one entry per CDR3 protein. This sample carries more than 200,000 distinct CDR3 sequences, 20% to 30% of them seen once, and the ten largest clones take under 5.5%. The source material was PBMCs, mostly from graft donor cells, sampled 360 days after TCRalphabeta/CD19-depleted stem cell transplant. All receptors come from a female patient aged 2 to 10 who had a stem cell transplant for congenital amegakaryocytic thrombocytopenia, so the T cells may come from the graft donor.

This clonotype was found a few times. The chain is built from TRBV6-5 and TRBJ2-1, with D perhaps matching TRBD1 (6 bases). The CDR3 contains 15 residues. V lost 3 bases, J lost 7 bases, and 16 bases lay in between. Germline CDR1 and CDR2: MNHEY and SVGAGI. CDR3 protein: CASSYSGIGGNEQFF. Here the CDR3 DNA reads TGTGCCAGCAGTTATAGTGGCATAGGGGGTAATGAGCAGTTCTTC.

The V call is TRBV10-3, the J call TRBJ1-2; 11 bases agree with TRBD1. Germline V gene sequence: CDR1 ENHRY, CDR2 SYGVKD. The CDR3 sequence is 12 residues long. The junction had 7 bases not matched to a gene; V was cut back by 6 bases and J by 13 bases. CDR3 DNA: TGTGCCATCAGGGGGACAGGGGGTATAAGCACCTTC. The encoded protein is CAIRGTGGISTF.

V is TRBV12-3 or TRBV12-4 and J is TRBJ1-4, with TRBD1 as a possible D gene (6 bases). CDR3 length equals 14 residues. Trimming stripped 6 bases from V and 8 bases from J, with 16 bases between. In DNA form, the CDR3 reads TGTGCCAGCAGCCCCATTAGGGGGGTCGAAAAACTGTTTTTT. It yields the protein CASSPIRGVEKLFF.

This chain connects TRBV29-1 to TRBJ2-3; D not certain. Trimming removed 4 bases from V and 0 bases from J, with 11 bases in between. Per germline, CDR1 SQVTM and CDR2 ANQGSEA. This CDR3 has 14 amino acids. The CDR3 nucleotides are TGCAGCGTTGGGCGGCGCCTTAGCACAGATACGCAGTATTTT. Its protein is CSVGRRLSTDTQYF.

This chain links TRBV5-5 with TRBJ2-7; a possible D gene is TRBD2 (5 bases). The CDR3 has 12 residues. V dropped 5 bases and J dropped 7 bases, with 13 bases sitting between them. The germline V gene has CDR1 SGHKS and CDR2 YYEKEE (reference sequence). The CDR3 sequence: CASRLIPGEQYF. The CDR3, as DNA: TGTGCCAGCAGACTGATCCCGGGAGAGCAGTACTTC.

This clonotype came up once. This CDR3 reads CASSTGDRGRGDYGYTF. For the CDR3, the DNA is TGTGCCAGTAGTACGGGGGACAGGGGGCGAGGCGACTATGGCTACACCTTC. The rearrangement joins TRBV19 to TRBJ1-2, with 12 bases aligning to TRBD1. From germline, CDR1 is LNHDA and CDR2 SQIVND (reference sequence). Trimming cost V 4 bases and J 3 bases; bases outside gene matches: 9. This CDR3 is built from 17 residues.

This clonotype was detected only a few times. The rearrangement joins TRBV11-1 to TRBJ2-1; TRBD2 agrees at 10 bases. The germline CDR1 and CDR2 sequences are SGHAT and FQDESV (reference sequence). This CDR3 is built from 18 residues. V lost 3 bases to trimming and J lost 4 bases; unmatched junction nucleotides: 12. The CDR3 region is CASSFPTATSGEYNEQFF. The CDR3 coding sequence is TGTGCCAGCAGCTTCCCAACGGCCACTAGCGGGGAATACAATGAGCAGTTCTTC.

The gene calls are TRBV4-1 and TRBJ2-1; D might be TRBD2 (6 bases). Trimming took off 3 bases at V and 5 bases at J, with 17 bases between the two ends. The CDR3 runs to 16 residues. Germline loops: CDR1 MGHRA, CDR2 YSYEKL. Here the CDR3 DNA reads TGCGCCAGCAGCCAGGCGGGACGGCCCGTTGACAATGAGCAGTTCTTC. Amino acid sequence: CASSQAGRPVDNEQFF.

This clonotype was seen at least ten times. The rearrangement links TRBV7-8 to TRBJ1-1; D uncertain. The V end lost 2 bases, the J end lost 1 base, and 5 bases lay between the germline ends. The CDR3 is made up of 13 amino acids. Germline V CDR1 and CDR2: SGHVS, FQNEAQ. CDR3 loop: CASSLMENTEAFF. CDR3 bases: TGTGCCAGCAGCTTAATGGAGAACACTGAAGCTTTCTTT.

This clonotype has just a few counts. The CDR3 loop reads CASSPKTGLAKNIQYF. The CDR3 DNA is TGTGCCAGCAGTCCGAAGACAGGGCTAGCCAAAAACATTCAGTACTTC. This chain uses TRBV12-3 or TRBV12-4 with TRBJ2-4; TRBD1 aligns across 7 bases. Unmatched junction bases numbered 7, after V lost 5 bases and J lost 0 bases. There are 16 residues in the CDR3.

The chain's CDR3 is CSVEDAGNTEAFF. CDR3 sequence (DNA): TGCAGCGTTGAAGATGCAGGGAACACTGAAGCTTTCTTT. The J gene is TRBJ1-1, the V gene TRBV29-1; D unresolved. V lost 0 bases and J lost 1, with 6 bases in between. Germline CDR1 reads SQVTM; CDR2 reads ANQGSEA. This CDR3 is 13 amino acids long.

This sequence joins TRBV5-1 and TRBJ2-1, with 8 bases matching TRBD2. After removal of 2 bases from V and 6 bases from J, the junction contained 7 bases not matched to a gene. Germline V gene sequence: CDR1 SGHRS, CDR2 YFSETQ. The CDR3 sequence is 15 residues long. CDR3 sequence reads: CASSFLAGNSNEQFF. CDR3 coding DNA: TGCGCCAGCAGCTTCTTAGCGGGGAATTCCAATGAGCAGTTCTTC.

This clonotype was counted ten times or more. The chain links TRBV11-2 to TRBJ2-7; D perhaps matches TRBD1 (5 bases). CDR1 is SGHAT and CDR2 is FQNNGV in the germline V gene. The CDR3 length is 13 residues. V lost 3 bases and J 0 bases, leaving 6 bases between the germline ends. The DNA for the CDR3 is TGTGCCAGCAGCTTGACAGACTCCTACGAGCAGTACTTC. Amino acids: CASSLTDSYEQYF. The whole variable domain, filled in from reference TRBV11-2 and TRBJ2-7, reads EAGVAQSPRYKIIEKRQSVAFWCNPISGHATLYWYQQILGQGPKLLIQFQNNGVVDDSQLPKDRFSAERLKGVDSTLKIQPAKLEDSAVYLCASSLTDSYEQYFGPGTRLTVT.

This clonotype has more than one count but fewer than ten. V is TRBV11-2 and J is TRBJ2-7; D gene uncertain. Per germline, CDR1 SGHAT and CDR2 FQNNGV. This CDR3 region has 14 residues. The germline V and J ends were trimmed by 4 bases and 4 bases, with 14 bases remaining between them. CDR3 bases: TGTGCCAGCAGCTCCAACCCACTTAAGTACGAGCAGTACTTC. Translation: CASSSNPLKYEQYF. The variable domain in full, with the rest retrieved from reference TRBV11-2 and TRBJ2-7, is EAGVAQSPRYKIIEKRQSVAFWCNPISGHATLYWYQQILGQGPKLLIQFQNNGVVDDSQLPKDRFSAERLKGVDSTLKIQPAKLEDSAVYLCASSSNPLKYEQYFGPGTRLTVT.

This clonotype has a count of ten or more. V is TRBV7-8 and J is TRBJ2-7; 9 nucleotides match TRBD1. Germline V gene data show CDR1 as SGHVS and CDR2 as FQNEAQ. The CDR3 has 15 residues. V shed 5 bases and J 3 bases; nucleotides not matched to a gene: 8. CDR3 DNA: TGTGCCAGCAGCGGGGGACAGGGAATCATCTACGAGCAGTACTTC. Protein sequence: CASSGGQGIIYEQYF.

The CDR3 here is CASSFRKEKRSYEQYF. Written as DNA, the CDR3 is TGTGCCAGCAGTTTTCGCAAGGAGAAGAGATCCTACGAGCAGTACTTC. V gene TRBV27 combines with J gene TRBJ2-7; D uncertain. The germline V and J ends were trimmed by 3 bases and 1 base, with 16 bases remaining between them. The CDR3 consists of 16 residues. Germline values: CDR1 MNHEY, CDR2 SMNVEV (reference sequence).

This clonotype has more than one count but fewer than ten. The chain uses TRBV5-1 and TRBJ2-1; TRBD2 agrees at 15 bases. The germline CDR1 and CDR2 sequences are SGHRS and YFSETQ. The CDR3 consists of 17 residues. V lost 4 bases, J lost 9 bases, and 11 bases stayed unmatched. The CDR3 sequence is CASSPLGLAGGIGEQFF. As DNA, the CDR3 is TGCGCCAGCAGCCCCCTCGGACTAGCGGGGGGGATAGGTGAGCAGTTCTTC.

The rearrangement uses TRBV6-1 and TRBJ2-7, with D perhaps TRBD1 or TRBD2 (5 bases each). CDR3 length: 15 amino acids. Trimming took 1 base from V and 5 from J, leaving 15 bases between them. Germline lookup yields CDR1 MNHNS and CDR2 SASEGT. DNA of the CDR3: TGTGCCAGCAGTGAAGTACACCGGGACCACGACGAGCAGTACTTC. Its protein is CASSEVHRDHDEQYF.

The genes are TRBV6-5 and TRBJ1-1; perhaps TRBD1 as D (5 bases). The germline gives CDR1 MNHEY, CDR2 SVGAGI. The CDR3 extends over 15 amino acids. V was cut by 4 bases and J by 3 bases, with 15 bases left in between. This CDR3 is CASSFHTGGYTEAFF. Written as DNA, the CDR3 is TGTGCCAGCAGTTTCCATACAGGCGGGTACACTGAAGCTTTCTTT.

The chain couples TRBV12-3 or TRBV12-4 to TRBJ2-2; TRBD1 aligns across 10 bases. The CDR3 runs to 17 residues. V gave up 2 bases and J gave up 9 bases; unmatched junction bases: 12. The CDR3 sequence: CASSLWTGGFSTWELFF. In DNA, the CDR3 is TGTGCCAGCAGTTTATGGACAGGGGGATTTAGTACCTGGGAGCTGTTTTTT.

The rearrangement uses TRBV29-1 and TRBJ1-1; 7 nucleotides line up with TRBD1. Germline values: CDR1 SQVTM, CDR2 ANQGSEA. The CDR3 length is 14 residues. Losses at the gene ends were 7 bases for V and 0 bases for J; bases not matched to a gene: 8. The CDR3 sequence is CSADLQGMNTEAFF. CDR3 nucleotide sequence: TGCAGCGCTGACCTACAGGGGATGAACACTGAAGCTTTCTTT.

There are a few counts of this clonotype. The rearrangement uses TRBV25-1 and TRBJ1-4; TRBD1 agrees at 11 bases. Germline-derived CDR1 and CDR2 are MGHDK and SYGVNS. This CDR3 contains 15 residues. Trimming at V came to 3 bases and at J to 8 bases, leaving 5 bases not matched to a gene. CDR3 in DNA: TGTGCCAGCAGTGATCCGGGACAGGGGGTGGAAAAACTGTTTTTT. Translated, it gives CASSDPGQGVEKLFF.